This T cell receptor beta chain was observed in a study of T cell responses to AZD1222 COVID-19 vaccine. Study-wide findings and caveats: Baseline testing showed seropositivity in only a handful of AZD1222 recipients. Donors were mostly white British, more females; clonal diversity possibly underestimated.

For this clone: What it recognizes is unknown.

This CDR3 contains 14 residues. With 3 bases removed from V and 5 bases from J, the gap between germline ends came to 8 bases. The germline V gene encodes CDR1 MNHEY and CDR2 SVGEGT. Data came from immunoSEQ multiplex PCR; TCRdb stores just in-frame clones and leaves some out. Here the sample spans about 210,000 clones, around 94% being singletons. The chain joins TRBV6-2 or TRBV6-3 to TRBJ1-6; no firm D call. The sample here was peripheral blood, taken 28 days after the second dose of the MenACWY control vaccine. This sequence originates from an adult who received the MenACWY meningococcal vaccine as a control. Written as DNA, the CDR3 is TGTGCCAGCAGTTATGCCAGTGATAATTCACCCCTCCACTTT. Translated, it gives CASSYASDNSPLHF.